A selection of T cell receptor beta chains follows, all from one sample in a study of T cell repertoires in cytomegalovirus infection. TCRdb itself ran the reads through MiXCR, one entry per CDR3 protein. In the table there are hundreds of thousands of distinct CDR3 sequences, around 10% of which are singletons. Sequencing input: PBMCs. These receptors originate from a human donor in good health (CMV status not recorded). Some clones in this sample may be carry-over from other donors' samples. CDR3s include the opening cysteine and the closing phenylalanine or tryptophan. Fields, in order: clone size, D gene, J gene, V gene, CDR3 protein, CDR3 DNA. D genes are given only for firm matches. Clone sizes are given selectively: once, few, many, or a class where the clone is expanded.

clone size: few
D gene: .
J gene: TRBJ1-5
V gene: TRBV29-1
CDR3 protein: CSATGVNQPQHF
CDR3 DNA: TGCAGCGCTACAGGTGTCAATCAGCCCCAGCATTTT

clone size: many
D gene: .
J gene: TRBJ2-5
V gene: TRBV19
CDR3 protein: CASSSTGETQYF
CDR3 DNA: TGTGCCAGCAGCTCGACCGGAGAGACCCAGTACTTC

clone size: many
D gene: TRBD1
J gene: TRBJ1-1
V gene: TRBV6-1
CDR3 protein: CAARGTGRTEAFF
CDR3 DNA: TGTGCCGCGCGCGGGACAGGGAGGACTGAAGCTTTCTTT

clone size: many
D gene: .
J gene: TRBJ1-5
V gene: TRBV4-1
CDR3 protein: CASSQDLLESNQPQHF
CDR3 DNA: TGCGCCAGCAGCCAAGATTTGTTGGAAAGCAATCAGCCCCAGCATTTT

clone size: many
D gene: .
J gene: TRBJ2-7
V gene: TRBV2
CDR3 protein: CASSADRSHEQYF
CDR3 DNA: TGTGCCAGCAGTGCCGACAGGTCTCACGAGCAGTACTTC

clone size: few
D gene: .
J gene: TRBJ1-1
V gene: TRBV28
CDR3 protein: CASSPYPRRNTEAFF
CDR3 DNA: TGTGCCAGCAGTCCCTACCCCAGGAGGAACACTGAAGCTTTCTTT

clone size: many
D gene: .
J gene: TRBJ1-5
V gene: TRBV7-9
CDR3 protein: CASSPGRGPWSNQPQHF
CDR3 DNA: TGTGCCAGCAGCCCCGGGAGGGGACCGTGGAGCAATCAGCCCCAGCATTTT

clone size: .
D gene: .
J gene: TRBJ1-2
V gene: TRBV3-1
CDR3 protein: CASSQEGAGRNYGYTF
CDR3 DNA: TGTGCCAGCAGCCAAGAAGGAGCAGGGCGAAACTATGGCTACACCTTC

clone size: few
D gene: .
J gene: TRBJ2-7
V gene: TRBV11-2
CDR3 protein: CASSRTERGYEQYF
CDR3 DNA: TGTGCCAGCAGTAGGACAGAGCGGGGCTACGAGCAGTACTTC

clone size: many
D gene: TRBD2
J gene: TRBJ2-1
V gene: TRBV5-1
CDR3 protein: CASSLSGGTSGGANSYNEQFF
CDR3 DNA: TGCGCCAGCAGCTTGAGTGGCGGGACTAGCGGGGGGGCCAACTCCTACAATGAGCAGTTCTTC

clone size: many
D gene: TRBD1
J gene: TRBJ2-3
V gene: TRBV2
CDR3 protein: CASRDRGGTDTQYF
CDR3 DNA: TGTGCCAGCCGCGACAGGGGTGGGACAGATACGCAGTATTTT

clone size: many
D gene: .
J gene: TRBJ2-5
V gene: TRBV28
CDR3 protein: CASTWGETQYF
CDR3 DNA: TGTGCCAGCACCTGGGGGGAGACCCAGTACTTC

clone size: few
D gene: TRBD1
J gene: TRBJ1-2
V gene: TRBV28
CDR3 protein: CASRIPTGANYGYTF
CDR3 DNA: TGTGCCAGCAGAATTCCGACAGGGGCTAACTATGGCTACACCTTC

clone size: many
D gene: .
J gene: TRBJ1-3
V gene: TRBV28
CDR3 protein: CASSFTTATGNTIYF
CDR3 DNA: TGTGCCAGCAGTTTTACCACAGCAACTGGAAACACCATATATTTT

clone size: few
D gene: TRBD1
J gene: TRBJ1-6
V gene: TRBV20-1
CDR3 protein: CSARAYRGLDSPLHF
CDR3 DNA: TGCAGTGCTAGAGCGTACAGGGGATTGGATTCACCCCTCCACTTT

clone size: few
D gene: .
J gene: TRBJ2-6
V gene: TRBV6-6
CDR3 protein: CASIRGSGANVLTF
CDR3 DNA: TGTGCCAGCATTAGGGGCTCTGGGGCCAACGTCCTGACTTTC

clone size: many
D gene: .
J gene: TRBJ1-6
V gene: TRBV12-3/TRBV12-4
CDR3 protein: CASSLQTISPLHF
CDR3 DNA: TGTGCCAGCAGTTTACAGACAATTTCACCCCTCCACTTT

clone size: many
D gene: TRBD1
J gene: TRBJ2-5
V gene: TRBV7-2
CDR3 protein: CASSPPRTGGQETQYF
CDR3 DNA: TGTGCCAGCAGCCCCCCCCGGACAGGGGGCCAGGAGACCCAGTACTTC

clone size: many
D gene: .
J gene: TRBJ1-2
V gene: TRBV5-5
CDR3 protein: CASSPDPAYYGYTF
CDR3 DNA: TGTGCCAGCAGCCCTGACCCAGCCTACTATGGCTACACCTTC

clone size: .
D gene: .
J gene: TRBJ1-2
V gene: TRBV3-1
CDR3 protein: CASSQEWGGYTF
CDR3 DNA: TGTGCCAGCAGCCAAGAATGGGGAGGCTACACCTTC

clone size: .
D gene: .
J gene: TRBJ2-1
V gene: TRBV20-1
CDR3 protein: CSARVGWVPYNEQFF
CDR3 DNA: TGCAGTGCTAGAGTCGGATGGGTGCCCTACAATGAGCAGTTCTTC

clone size: many
D gene: .
J gene: TRBJ2-5
V gene: TRBV5-6
CDR3 protein: CASSLLTDSGRETQYF
CDR3 DNA: TGTGCCAGCAGCTTGCTTACGGACTCCGGACGAGAGACCCAGTACTTC

clone size: many
D gene: .
J gene: TRBJ1-1
V gene: TRBV6-1
CDR3 protein: CASSLYGPDTEAFF
CDR3 DNA: TGTGCCAGCAGCCTTTATGGACCCGACACTGAAGCTTTCTTT

clone size: few
D gene: TRBD1
J gene: TRBJ2-1
V gene: TRBV10-2
CDR3 protein: CASSEGIWDRGVVNEQFF
CDR3 DNA: TGCGCCAGCAGTGAGGGTATTTGGGACAGGGGGGTGGTGAATGAGCAGTTCTTC

clone size: many
D gene: .
J gene: TRBJ1-3
V gene: TRBV7-6
CDR3 protein: CASSLPENGNTIYF
CDR3 DNA: TGTGCCAGCAGCTTACCCGAAAACGGAAACACCATATATTTT

clone size: .
D gene: .
J gene: TRBJ1-1
V gene: TRBV14
CDR3 protein: CASSLSWETEAFF
CDR3 DNA: TGTGCCAGCAGCCTTTCATGGGAGACTGAAGCTTTCTTT

clone size: .
D gene: TRBD1
J gene: TRBJ2-7
V gene: TRBV6-1
CDR3 protein: CASSSTGTVSDEQYF
CDR3 DNA: TGTGCCAGCAGTTCTACCGGGACAGTCTCCGACGAGCAGTACTTC

clone size: many
D gene: TRBD2
J gene: TRBJ2-3
V gene: TRBV7-9
CDR3 protein: CASSLNVIAGWVNTQYF
CDR3 DNA: TGTGCCAGCAGCTTAAATGTGATAGCGGGGTGGGTCAATACGCAGTATTTT

clone size: many
D gene: .
J gene: TRBJ2-5
V gene: TRBV7-2
CDR3 protein: CASSPSRVQETQYF
CDR3 DNA: TGTGCCAGCAGCCCTTCCCGGGTGCAAGAGACCCAGTACTTC

clone size: many
D gene: TRBD1
J gene: TRBJ1-6
V gene: TRBV12-3/TRBV12-4
CDR3 protein: CASSLAAQGTSPLHF
CDR3 DNA: TGTGCCAGCAGTTTAGCGGCACAGGGGACCTCACCCCTCCACTTT

clone size: .
D gene: .
J gene: TRBJ1-5
V gene: TRBV29-1
CDR3 protein: CSASWGGDGNQPQHF
CDR3 DNA: TGCAGCGCTAGCTGGGGGGGGGATGGCAATCAGCCCCAGCATTTT

clone size: many
D gene: TRBD2
J gene: TRBJ2-1
V gene: TRBV5-4
CDR3 protein: CASSLPTSANEQFF
CDR3 DNA: TGTGCCAGCAGCCTGCCGACTAGCGCGAATGAGCAGTTCTTC

clone size: many
D gene: .
J gene: TRBJ2-1
V gene: TRBV20-1
CDR3 protein: CSARDPAEEGDEQFF
CDR3 DNA: TGCAGTGCTAGAGACCCAGCTGAGGAAGGTGATGAGCAGTTCTTC

clone size: many
D gene: TRBD2
J gene: TRBJ2-7
V gene: TRBV12-3/TRBV12-4
CDR3 protein: CASSRGLALNYEQYF
CDR3 DNA: TGTGCCAGCAGTAGGGGACTAGCACTCAACTACGAGCAGTACTTC

clone size: few
D gene: .
J gene: TRBJ2-2
V gene: TRBV9
CDR3 protein: CASSPPPRPLGTGELFF
CDR3 DNA: TGTGCCAGCAGCCCCCCTCCTAGGCCCCTGGGGACCGGGGAGCTGTTTTTT

clone size: many
D gene: TRBD1
J gene: TRBJ1-1
V gene: TRBV10-2
CDR3 protein: CASGTGGRNTEAFF
CDR3 DNA: TGCGCCAGCGGGACAGGGGGGAGAAACACTGAAGCTTTCTTT

clone size: .
D gene: TRBD1
J gene: TRBJ2-5
V gene: TRBV6-5
CDR3 protein: CASSPPGGQPPETQYF
CDR3 DNA: TGTGCCAGCAGTCCCCCAGGGGGACAGCCCCCCGAGACCCAGTACTTC

clone size: .
D gene: .
J gene: TRBJ1-3
V gene: TRBV3-1
CDR3 protein: CASSLGTNSGNTIYF
CDR3 DNA: TGTGCCAGCAGCCTAGGGACAAACTCTGGAAACACCATATATTTT

clone size: .
D gene: .
J gene: TRBJ1-5
V gene: TRBV20-1
CDR3 protein: CSTTWGRNQPQHF
CDR3 DNA: TGCAGCACGACCTGGGGGCGAAATCAGCCCCAGCATTTT

clone size: few
D gene: .
J gene: TRBJ1-4
V gene: TRBV4-1
CDR3 protein: CASSLLPGEKLFF
CDR3 DNA: TGCGCCAGCAGCCTACTCCCGGGTGAAAAACTGTTTTTT